Each of the 14 T cell receptor beta chains below was sequenced from the same sample in a study of blood T cells in healthy people across ages. Combining a sample-barcoded 5' primer with a J-beta primer mix, a second PCR ran for 7 to 11 cycles. In TCRdb, the 5' RACE reads were re-called with MiXCR into one record per CDR3 protein. The table shows roughly 1.5 million distinct CDR3 sequences, with 35% to 45% occurring only once. The source material was blood. These receptors all stem from a woman aged 18-29 years in good health.

This clonotype has more than one count but fewer than ten. The chain joins TRBV6-5 to TRBJ1-4; D might be TRBD1 (6 bases). The CDR3 has 13 amino acids. Trimming left V 7 bases short and J 7 bases short, with 13 bases between. Germline lookup yields CDR1 MNHEY and CDR2 SVGAGI. The DNA of the CDR3 is TGTGCCAGCAAACACGGACAGACTGAAAAACTGTTTTTT. Translation gives CASKHGQTEKLFF.

The chain employs TRBV11-2 and TRBJ2-7; D may be TRBD2 (5 bases). The germline CDR1 and CDR2 sequences are SGHAT and FQNNGV. Trimming pared 0 bases from V and 7 bases from J, leaving 10 bases between. CDR3 length equals 13 residues. The chain's CDR3 is CASSLEVGREQYF. CDR3 DNA: TGTGCCAGCAGCTTAGAGGTGGGGAGAGAGCAGTACTTC.

The chain is built from TRBV29-1 and TRBJ2-7; perhaps D is TRBD1 or TRBD2 (5 bases each). Germline V CDR1 and CDR2: SQVTM, ANQGSEA. This CDR3 contains 13 residues. The V end lost 5 bases, the J end lost 3 bases, and 14 bases lay between the germline ends. CDR3 amino acids: CSVLGDGNYEQYF. CDR3 DNA: TGCAGCGTTCTTGGGGACGGGAACTACGAGCAGTACTTC.

This clonotype was picked up many times. The chain employs TRBV6-5 and TRBJ1-2; possibly TRBD1 for D (6 bases). This CDR3 has 13 residues. V was trimmed by 2 bases and J by 7 bases, leaving 11 bases between them. Germline V gene lookup returns CDR1 MNHEY and CDR2 SVGAGI. The CDR3 is CASSYRQGSGYTF. The CDR3 region has the DNA TGTGCCAGCAGTTACCGGCAGGGGTCTGGCTACACCTTC.

The chain has TRBV20-1 and TRBJ2-1, with 8 bases lining up with TRBD1. This CDR3 comprises 14 residues. With V trimmed by 2 bases and J by 6 bases, 6 bases remained unmatched. Germline CDR1 reads DFQATT; CDR2 reads SNEGSKA (reference sequence). The CDR3 loop reads CSARKSGTGNEQFF. Here the CDR3 DNA reads TGCAGTGCTAGAAAATCCGGGACAGGCAATGAGCAGTTCTTC.

The V call is TRBV6-5, the J call TRBJ1-2; tentatively, D is TRBD1 (5 bases). V was shortened by 4 bases and J by 7 bases, with 13 bases between the two germline ends. The CDR3 runs to 13 residues. Germline V CDR1 and CDR2: MNHEY, SVGAGI. The CDR3 sequence: CASSCGGMFGYTF. Written as DNA, the CDR3 is TGTGCCAGCAGTTGCGGGGGGATGTTTGGCTACACCTTC.

Note on this clonotype: At one boundary the junction diverges from the germline segment, which might be a read error. The rearrangement uses TRBV15 and TRBJ1-2; D remains ambiguous. The CDR3 has 14 amino acids. Germline assignment: CDR1 LNHNV and CDR2 YYDKDF (reference sequence). DNA for the CDR3: TGTGCCGCCAGTGGTTCCGGGCTTCACTATGGCTACACCTTC. Protein sequence: CAASGSGLHYGYTF.

V gene TRBV12-3 or TRBV12-4 combines with J gene TRBJ1-1; D call uncertain. V was pared by 5 bases and J by 2 bases, with 6 bases between. CDR3 size: 12 residues. For the CDR3, the DNA is TGTGCCAGCAGTCAAAGTAACACTGAAGCTTTCTTT. Amino acid sequence: CASSQSNTEAFF.

This clonotype was counted at least ten times. The genes are TRBV7-9 and TRBJ2-5; the D is unclear. Germline V gene sequence: CDR1 SEHNR, CDR2 FQNEAQ (reference sequence). The CDR3 contains 13 residues. The V gene lost 2 bases and the J gene lost 4 bases, with 8 bases spanning the gap. The CDR3 DNA follows: TGTGCCAGCAGCTTACCGTTAGGAGAGACCCAGTACTTC. Its translation is CASSLPLGETQYF.

This clonotype occurred many times. The chain is built from TRBV29-1 and TRBJ2-2; 9 nucleotides align to TRBD2. Germline V CDR1 and CDR2: SQVTM, ANQGSEA. The length of the CDR3 is 15 residues. V shed 4 bases and J 3 bases; nucleotides not matched to a gene: 6. CDR3 in DNA: TGCAGCGTTGGTTCCCAGCGGGGGGACACCGGGGAGCTGTTTTTT. Its translation is CSVGSQRGDTGELFF.

J is TRBJ1-2 and V is TRBV7-9; no definite D call. This CDR3 has 17 residues. Germline V CDR1 and CDR2: SEHNR, FQNEAQ (reference sequence). With 4 bases removed from V and 3 bases from J, the gap between germline ends came to 21 bases. The CDR3, as DNA: TGTGCCAGCAGCTCCTTTTTCGTTAGTCCGGAGGACTATGGCTACACCTTC. The encoded protein is CASSSFFVSPEDYGYTF.

This clonotype was seen a handful of times. V is TRBV4-3 and J is TRBJ2-5, with no clear D. The J call may not be correct, given that the DNA end is closer to TRBJ2-7. CDR1 is LGHNA and CDR2 is YSLEER in the germline V gene. The CDR3 consists of 13 residues. The CDR3 sequence is CASSQDRQTEQYF. CDR3 bases: TGCGCCAGCAGCCAAGATCGGCAGACCGAGCAGTACTTC.

This clonotype was seen a single time. This chain connects TRBV29-1 to TRBJ1-1; unclear D gene. Trimming took off 7 bases at V and 3 bases at J, with 6 bases between the two ends. This CDR3 region has 10 residues. Germline V gene lookup returns CDR1 SQVTM and CDR2 ANQGSEA. The CDR3 sequence is CSGRDTEAFF. The DNA for the CDR3 is TGCAGCGGCCGGGACACTGAAGCTTTCTTT.

This clonotype was recorded a few times. V and J are TRBV10-3 and TRBJ1-6; 7 bases agree with TRBD1. Germline CDR1 ENHRY, CDR2 SYGVKD. The CDR3 loop spans 12 amino acids. V gave up 8 bases and J gave up 6 bases; unmatched junction bases: 1. The CDR3 DNA reads TGTGCCATCTGGGACAGTAATTCACCCCTCCACTTT. Amino acid sequence: CAIWDSNSPLHF.